This T cell receptor (beta chain) was captured by sequencing in a study of blood T cells in healthy people across ages. Primers used in a second PCR of roughly 6 to 11 cycles were a sample-barcoded 5' primer and a J-beta primer mix. TCRdb reprocessed the 5' RACE reads via MiXCR and lists one record per CDR3 protein. This sample has some 750,000 distinct CDR3 sequences, with 22% found just once. The V end lost 4 bases, the J end lost 0 bases, and 15 bases lay between the germline ends. This CDR3 spans 16 amino acids. Germline V gives CDR1 LGHNA, CDR2 YSLEER. Points from the study as a whole: Across samples, TCR beta diversity tracked strongly with naive T cell percentage.

Of note for this clonotype: Its antigen is undetermined.

Sequencing was performed on blood. The gene calls are TRBV4-3 and TRBJ2-5; D remains ambiguous. The receptor comes from a man between 65 and 85 years old in good health. CDR3 bases: TGCGCCAGCAGCCCGTACACTCCCGTACACCAAGAGACCCAGTACTTC. This translates into CASSPYTPVHQETQYF.